This TCR beta chain derives from a study of cytomegalovirus exposure and HLA in healthy donors. Germline CDR1 and CDR2: MNHEY and SVGAGI. With V trimmed by 5 bases and J by 7 bases, 6 bases remained unmatched. The CDR3 contains 14 residues. The PCR used 60 Vbeta and 13 Jbeta primers. Measured with immunoSEQ multiplex PCR; TCRdb has only the in-frame clones, and not every one. The sample yields some 55,000 clones, approximately 80% seen once. V gene TRBV6-5 combines with J gene TRBJ2-1; 9 bases map to TRBD1. The receptor was isolated from a man in his forties or fifties in good health and CMV-seronegative. Sequencing was carried out using PBMCs. CDR3 bases: TGTGCCAGCAGTAGAGGACAGGGGTGGAATGAGCAGTTCTTC. It encodes CASSRGQGWNEQFF.